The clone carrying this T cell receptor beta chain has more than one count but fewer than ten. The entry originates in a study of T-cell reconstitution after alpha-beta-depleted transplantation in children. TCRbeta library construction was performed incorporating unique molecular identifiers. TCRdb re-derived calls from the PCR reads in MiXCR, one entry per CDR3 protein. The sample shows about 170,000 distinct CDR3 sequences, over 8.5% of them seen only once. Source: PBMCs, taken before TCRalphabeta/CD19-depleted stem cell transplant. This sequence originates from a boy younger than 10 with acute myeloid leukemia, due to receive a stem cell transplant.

The DNA for the CDR3 is TGTGCCTGGAGTAGGGACAGGGGGTACCAAGAGACCCAGTACTTC. Its translation is CAWSRDRGYQETQYF. The chain employs TRBV30 and TRBJ2-5; TRBD1 agrees at 11 bases. The CDR3 has 15 amino acids. V was pared by 2 bases and J by 0 bases, with 2 bases of the junction left unmatched. Per germline, CDR1 GTSNPN and CDR2 SVGIG (reference sequence).